The TCR beta chain described here comes from a study of identical twins. V lost 7 bases to trimming and J lost 7 bases, with 19 bases between them. Germline V gene data show CDR1 as MDHEN and CDR2 as SYDVKM. CDR3 length: 15 amino acids. Template switching, a step in the protocol, added a universal primer site, and cDNA carried unique molecular identifiers. A single record per CDR3 protein comes from TCRdb applying MiXCR to the 5' RACE reads. Of some 900,000 distinct CDR3 sequences detected, around 12% appear once; the ten largest clones hold roughly 1.6%. This sample also belongs to another study, concerning yellow fever vaccine responses in identical twins.

Sequences were obtained from PBMCs. The clonotype was recovered from a woman aged 18 to 35 in good health. This chain joins TRBV28 and TRBJ1-4; D is possibly TRBD1 (6 bases). The CDR3 is CASMPNRAGGEKLFF. Here the CDR3 DNA reads TGTGCCAGCATGCCCAACAGGGCGGGCGGTGAAAAACTGTTTTTT.